This T cell receptor (beta chain) was retrieved from a study of regulatory T cells in long-lasting Graves disease. V was trimmed by 8 bases and J by 3 bases, leaving 13 bases between them. Germline assignment: CDR1 SEHNR and CDR2 FQNEAQ (reference sequence). The CDR3 length is 13 residues. Indicated time point: newly diagnosed GD, antithyroid drugs for less than 3 months. Researchers made the TCR library from RNA that was extracted from PBMCs. In this sample, this clonotype turned up many times. Arm-PCR of CDR3 regions and iRepertoire HTBI primers were the basis on which TCR beta libraries were built. In TCRdb, the multiplex PCR reads were re-called with MiXCR into one record per CDR3 protein. The data hold roughly 510,000 distinct CDR3 sequences, with about 16% observed a single time. In addition, the sample was reused for a study of T cells in Graves' hyperthyroidism and ophthalmopathy.

The clonotype originates from a man younger than 35 with Graves disease. This specimen consisted of peripheral blood mononuclear cells (PBMCs), obtained at new diagnosis, from a patient treated with antithyroid drugs. This chain connects TRBV7-9 to TRBJ1-1; D might be TRBD1 (6 bases). The CDR3 bases are TGTGCCAGCTCACCCCGGACAGACACTGAAGCTTTCTTT. It yields the protein CASSPRTDTEAFF.